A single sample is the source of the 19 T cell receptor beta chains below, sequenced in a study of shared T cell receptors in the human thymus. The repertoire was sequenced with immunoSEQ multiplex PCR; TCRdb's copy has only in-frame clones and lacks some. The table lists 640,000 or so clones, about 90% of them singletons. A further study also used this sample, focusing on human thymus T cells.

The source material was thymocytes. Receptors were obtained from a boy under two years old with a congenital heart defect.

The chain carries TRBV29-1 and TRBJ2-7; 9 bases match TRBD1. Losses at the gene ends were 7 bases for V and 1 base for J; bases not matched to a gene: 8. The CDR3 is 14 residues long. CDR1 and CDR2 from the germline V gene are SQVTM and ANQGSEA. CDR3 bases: TGCAGCGGAGGGACAGGGCGACAATCCTACGAGCAGTACTTC. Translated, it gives CSGGTGRQSYEQYF.

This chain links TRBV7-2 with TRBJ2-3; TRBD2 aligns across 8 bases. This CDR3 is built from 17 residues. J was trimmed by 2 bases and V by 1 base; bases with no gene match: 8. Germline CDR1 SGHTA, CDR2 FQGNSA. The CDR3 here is CASSLENGSGVTDTQYF. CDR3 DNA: TGTGCCAGCAGCTTAGAGAATGGTAGCGGGGTCACAGATACGCAGTATTTT. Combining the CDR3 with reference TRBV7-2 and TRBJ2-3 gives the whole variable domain GAGVSQSPSNKVTEKGKDVELRCDPISGHTALYWYRQSLGQGLEFLIYFQGNSAPDKSGLPSDRFSAERTGGSVSTLTIQRTQQEDSAVYLCASSLENGSGVTDTQYFGPGTRLTVL.

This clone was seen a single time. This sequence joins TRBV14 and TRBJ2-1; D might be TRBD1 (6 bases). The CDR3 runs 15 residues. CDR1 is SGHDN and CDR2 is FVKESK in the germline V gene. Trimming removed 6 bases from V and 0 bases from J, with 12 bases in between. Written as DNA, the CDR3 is TGTGCCAGCAGGACAGGTACGAGCTCCTACAATGAGCAGTTCTTC. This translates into CASRTGTSSYNEQFF.

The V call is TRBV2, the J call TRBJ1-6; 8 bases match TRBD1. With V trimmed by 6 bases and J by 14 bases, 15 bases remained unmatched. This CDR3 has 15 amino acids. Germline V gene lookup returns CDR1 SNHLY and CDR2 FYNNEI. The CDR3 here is CASSQLGTGPSTLHF. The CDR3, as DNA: TGTGCCAGCAGCCAACTCGGGACAGGTCCTTCGACCCTCCACTTT.

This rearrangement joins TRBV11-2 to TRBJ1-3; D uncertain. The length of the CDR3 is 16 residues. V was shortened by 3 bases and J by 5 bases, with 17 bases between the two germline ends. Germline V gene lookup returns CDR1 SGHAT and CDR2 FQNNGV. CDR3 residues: CASSFGRLDKRNTIYF. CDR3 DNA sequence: TGTGCCAGCAGCTTTGGGAGACTTGACAAAAGAAACACCATATATTTT.

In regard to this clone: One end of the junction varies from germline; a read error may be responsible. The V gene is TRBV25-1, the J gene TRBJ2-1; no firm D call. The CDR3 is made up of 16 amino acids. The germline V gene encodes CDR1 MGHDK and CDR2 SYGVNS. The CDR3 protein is CASSSWIASSYNGQFF. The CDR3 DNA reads TGTGCCAGCAGTAGTTGGATAGCAAGCTCCTACAATGGGCAGTTCTTC.

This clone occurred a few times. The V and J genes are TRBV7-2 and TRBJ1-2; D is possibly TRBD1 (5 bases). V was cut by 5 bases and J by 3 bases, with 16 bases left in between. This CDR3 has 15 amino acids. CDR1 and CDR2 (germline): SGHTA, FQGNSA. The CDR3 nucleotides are TGTGCCAGCAGCCCTCCTACGGGGGACTACTATGGCTACACCTTC. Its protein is CASSPPTGDYYGYTF.

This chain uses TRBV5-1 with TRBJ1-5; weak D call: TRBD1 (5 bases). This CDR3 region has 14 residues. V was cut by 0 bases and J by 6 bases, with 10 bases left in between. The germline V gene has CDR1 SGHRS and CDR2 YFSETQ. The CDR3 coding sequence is TGCGCCAGCAGCTTGGGGGGCGCGGCTCAGCCCCAGCATTTT. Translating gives CASSLGGAAQPQHF.

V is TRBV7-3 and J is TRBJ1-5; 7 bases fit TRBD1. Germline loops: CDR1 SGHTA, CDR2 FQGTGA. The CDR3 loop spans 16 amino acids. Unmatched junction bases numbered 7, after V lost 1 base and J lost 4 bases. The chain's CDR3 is CASSLIGTGENQPQHF. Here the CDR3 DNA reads TGTGCCAGCAGCTTAATTGGAACAGGGGAAAATCAGCCCCAGCATTTT.

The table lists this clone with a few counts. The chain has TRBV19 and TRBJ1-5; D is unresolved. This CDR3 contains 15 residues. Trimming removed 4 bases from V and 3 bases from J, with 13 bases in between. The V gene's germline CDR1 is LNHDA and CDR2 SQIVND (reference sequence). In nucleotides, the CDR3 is TGTGCCAGTAGTAGGGCCAGACACCTCAATCAGCCCCAGCATTTT. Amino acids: CASSRARHLNQPQHF.

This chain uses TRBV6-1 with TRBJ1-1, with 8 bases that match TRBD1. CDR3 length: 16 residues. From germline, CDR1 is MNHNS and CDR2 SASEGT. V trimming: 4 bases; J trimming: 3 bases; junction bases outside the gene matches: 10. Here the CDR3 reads CASSVGQGAGDTEAFF. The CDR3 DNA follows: TGTGCCAGCAGTGTAGGACAGGGCGCGGGGGACACTGAAGCTTTCTTT.

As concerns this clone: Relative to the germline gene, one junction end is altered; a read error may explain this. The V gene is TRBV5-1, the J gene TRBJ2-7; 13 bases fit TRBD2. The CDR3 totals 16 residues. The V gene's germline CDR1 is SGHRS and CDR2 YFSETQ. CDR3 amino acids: CASSFGTSGNVYGQYF. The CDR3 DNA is TGCGCCAGCAGCTTCGGGACTAGCGGGAATGTCTACGGGCAGTACTTC.

Written as DNA, the CDR3 is TGTGCCAGCAGCGTAGGCCAGGACATAGGGAACACTGAAGCTTTCTTT. This translates into CASSVGQDIGNTEAFF. The chain recombines TRBV9 with TRBJ1-1; tentative D call: TRBD1 (5 bases). Germline CDR1 is SGDLS and CDR2 is YYNGEE. V was clipped by 0 bases and J by 1 base, with 13 bases between them. The CDR3 spans 16 residues.

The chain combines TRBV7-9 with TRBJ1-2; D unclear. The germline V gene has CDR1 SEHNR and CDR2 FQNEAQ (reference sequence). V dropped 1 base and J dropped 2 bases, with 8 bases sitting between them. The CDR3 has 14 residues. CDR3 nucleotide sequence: TGTGCCAGCAGCTTAGGGGCCAGCAACTATGGCTACACCTTC. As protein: CASSLGASNYGYTF.

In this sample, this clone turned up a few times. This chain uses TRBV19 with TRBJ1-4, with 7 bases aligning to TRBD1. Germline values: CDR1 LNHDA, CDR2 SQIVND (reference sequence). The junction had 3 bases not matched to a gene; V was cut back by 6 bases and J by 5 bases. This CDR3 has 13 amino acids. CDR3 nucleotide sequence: TGTGCCAGTAGAAGGGGGCAGAATGAAAAACTGTTTTTT. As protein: CASRRGQNEKLFF.

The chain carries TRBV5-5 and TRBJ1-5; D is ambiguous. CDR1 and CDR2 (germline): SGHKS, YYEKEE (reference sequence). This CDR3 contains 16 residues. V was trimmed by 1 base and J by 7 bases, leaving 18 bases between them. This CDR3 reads CASSLQLAGGRQPQHF. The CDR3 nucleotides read TGTGCCAGCAGCTTGCAGTTAGCTGGAGGGAGGCAGCCCCAGCATTTT.

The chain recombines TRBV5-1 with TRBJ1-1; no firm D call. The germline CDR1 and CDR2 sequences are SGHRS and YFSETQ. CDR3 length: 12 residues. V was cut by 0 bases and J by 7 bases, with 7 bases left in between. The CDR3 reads CASSLGGIEAFF. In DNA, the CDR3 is TGCGCCAGCAGCTTGGGAGGGATTGAAGCTTTCTTT.

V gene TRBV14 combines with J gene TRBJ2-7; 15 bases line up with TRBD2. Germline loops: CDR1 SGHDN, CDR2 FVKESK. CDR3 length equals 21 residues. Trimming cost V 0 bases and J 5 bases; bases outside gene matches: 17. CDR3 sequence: CASSQETPGLAGGPVPDEQYF. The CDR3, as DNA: TGTGCCAGCAGCCAAGAGACGCCAGGACTAGCGGGAGGGCCAGTTCCGGACGAGCAGTACTTC.

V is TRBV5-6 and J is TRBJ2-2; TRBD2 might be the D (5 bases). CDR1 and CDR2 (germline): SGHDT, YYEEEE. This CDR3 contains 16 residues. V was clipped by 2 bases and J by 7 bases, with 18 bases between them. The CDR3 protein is CASSFKTPGRIGELFF. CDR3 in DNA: TGTGCCAGCAGCTTTAAGACCCCTGGGAGAATCGGGGAGCTGTTTTTT.